This passage covers 20 T cell receptor beta chains from one sample sequenced in a study of blood T cell repertoires in COVID-19. TCRdb keeps only in-frame clones here, not all; method: immunoSEQ multiplex PCR. The sample lists about 260,000 clones, approximately 87% occurring once. The sequencing input was peripheral blood. The receptors come from a middle-aged woman who had recovered from COVID-19.

The V and J genes are TRBV9 and TRBJ1-6, with 7 bases fitting TRBD1. With 0 bases clipped from V and 3 bases from J, the junction kept 3 bases outside the gene matches. The V gene's germline CDR1 is SGDLS and CDR2 YYNGEE. CDR3 length: 16 residues. CDR3 sequence: CASSVEAGGYNSPLHF. The CDR3, as DNA: TGTGCCAGCAGCGTAGAGGCAGGGGGCTATAATTCACCCCTCCACTTT.

The chain is built from TRBV6-6 and TRBJ1-2, with TRBD1 matching 8 bases. Looked up from germline, CDR1 is MNHNY and CDR2 is SVGAGI (reference sequence). V gave up 11 bases and J gave up 5 bases; unmatched junction bases: 10. The CDR3 runs to 13 residues. Written as DNA, the CDR3 is TGTGCCGGTACGGGACAGGTCCTTTATGGCTACACCTTC. Its translation: CAGTGQVLYGYTF.

This chain uses TRBV5-7 with TRBJ2-5, with D perhaps matching TRBD2 (5 bases). TRBV5-7 qualifies as an ORF whose function is uncertain. The V end was cut by 4 bases, the J end by 6 bases, with 16 bases between. CDR3 length: 14 amino acids. CDR3 amino acids: CASSGGRGWKTQYF. The CDR3, as DNA: TGTGCCAGCAGCGGCGGGCGAGGGTGGAAGACCCAGTACTTC.

This clone was detected once. This sequence joins TRBV5-1 and TRBJ1-2; D might be TRBD1 (6 bases). This CDR3 region has 15 residues. Germline CDR1 SGHRS, CDR2 YFSETQ. V lost 4 bases and J lost 0, with 13 bases in between. CDR3 amino acids: CASSAGQLTNYGYTF. CDR3 coding DNA: TGCGCCAGCAGCGCAGGACAGTTAACTAACTATGGCTACACCTTC.

The rearrangement links TRBV5-1 to TRBJ1-1; tentative D call: TRBD1 (5 bases). CDR1 and CDR2 from the germline V gene are SGHRS and YFSETQ. The ends were cut back, 0 bases at V and 4 bases at J, with 10 bases in the middle. CDR3 length equals 14 residues. DNA for the CDR3: TGCGCCAGCAGCTTGGAAGTGGGGGGCACTGAAGCTTTCTTT. Translated, it gives CASSLEVGGTEAFF. The variable domain in full, completed from reference TRBV5-1 and TRBJ1-1, reads KAGVTQTPRYLIKTRGQQVTLSCSPISGHRSVSWYQQTPGQGLQFLFEYFSETQRNKGNFPGRFSGRQFSNSRSEMNVSTLELGDSALYLCASSLEVGGTEAFFGQGTRLTVV.

This sequence joins TRBV10-1 and TRBJ2-7, with D perhaps matching TRBD1 (5 bases). CDR1 is WNHNN, CDR2 SYGVQD, per germline (reference sequence). The CDR3 contains 14 residues. The ends were cut back, 2 bases at V and 3 bases at J, with 11 bases in the middle. CDR3 DNA sequence: TGCGCCAGCAGTGAGGGGGCAGGGATCTACGAGCAGTACTTC. Translated: CASSEGAGIYEQYF.

The chain combines TRBV9 with TRBJ2-2, with TRBD2 as a possible D gene (7 bases). Germline values: CDR1 SGDLS, CDR2 YYNGEE. V was clipped by 4 bases and J by 2 bases, with 12 bases between them. The CDR3 runs 15 residues. The CDR3 DNA follows: TGTGCCAGCAGCTGGGGGGGCTCCAACACCGGGGAGCTGTTTTTT. This translates into CASSWGGSNTGELFF.

The chain carries TRBV9 and TRBJ2-7, with D possibly being TRBD2 (5 bases). With 1 base removed from V and 6 bases from J, the gap between germline ends came to 11 bases. CDR1 SGDLS and CDR2 YYNGEE come from the germline V gene. This CDR3 has 13 residues. CDR3 in DNA: TGTGCCAGCAGCGTACTCGGTCGGGGCGAGCAGTACTTC. It is translated as CASSVLGRGEQYF.

The gene calls are TRBV3-1 (or the pseudogene TRBV3-2) and TRBJ2-3, with 9 bases aligning to TRBD1. Trimming removed 1 base from V and 3 bases from J; junction bases left unmatched: 5. This CDR3 contains 16 residues. Germline CDR1 reads LGHDT; CDR2 reads YNNKEL (reference sequence). The CDR3 sequence: CASSQVSGQGTDTQYF. DNA for the CDR3: TGTGCCAGCAGCCAAGTTTCTGGACAGGGGACAGATACGCAGTATTTT.

The chain has TRBV7-2 and TRBJ2-5; possibly TRBD2 for D (5 bases). Per germline, CDR1 SGHTA and CDR2 FQGNSA. The V end lost 6 bases, the J end lost 1 base, and 15 bases lay between the germline ends. There are 15 residues in the CDR3. CDR3 loop: CASSPGGLIQETQYF. Written as DNA, the CDR3 is TGTGCCAGCAGTCCCGGCGGGCTTATCCAAGAGACCCAGTACTTC.

The CDR3, as DNA: TGCAGTGCTAGTGACAGGGGTCAGCCCCAGCATTTT. It yields the protein CSASDRGQPQHF. The chain joins TRBV20-1 to TRBJ1-5, with 8 bases identical to TRBD1. Trimming removed 3 bases from V and 6 bases from J; junction bases left unmatched: 1. The CDR3 totals 12 residues. From germline, CDR1 is DFQATT and CDR2 SNEGSKA (reference sequence).

The gene calls are TRBV27 and TRBJ2-2; TRBD2 agrees at 7 bases. The CDR3 runs 13 residues. Per the germline V gene, CDR1 is MNHEY and CDR2 is SMNVEV (reference sequence). Trimming cost V 7 bases and J 5 bases; bases outside gene matches: 4. The CDR3 DNA sequence: TGTGCCAGCACCCGGGGAGGGACCGGGGAGCTGTTTTTT. Translated: CASTRGGTGELFF.

The chain employs TRBV19 and TRBJ2-7, with 7 bases identical to TRBD2. The V gene's germline CDR1 is LNHDA and CDR2 SQIVND (reference sequence). After removal of 4 bases from V and 7 bases from J, the junction contained 4 bases not matched to a gene. This CDR3 has 12 residues. The CDR3 nucleotides are TGTGCCAGTAGTAAAGAGCGGGGTGAGCAGTACTTC. Protein: CASSKERGEQYF.

This chain links TRBV7-2 with TRBJ1-2, with TRBD1 as a possible D gene (5 bases). CDR1 SGHTA and CDR2 FQGNSA come from the germline V gene. V was clipped by 5 bases and J by 4 bases, with 14 bases between them. The CDR3 is 14 amino acids. CDR3 protein: CASSPGGSSYGYTF. The CDR3 coding sequence is TGTGCCAGCAGCCCGGGGGGTAGTAGCTATGGCTACACCTTC.

The chain combines TRBV30 with TRBJ1-6, with D hard to call. The V and J ends lost 0 bases and 2 bases respectively, with 8 bases between them. Germline CDR1 GTSNPN, CDR2 SVGIG (reference sequence). The CDR3 consists of 15 residues. The CDR3 region is CAWSVRGPYNSPLHF. CDR3 nucleotide sequence: TGTGCCTGGAGTGTACGGGGTCCCTATAATTCACCCCTCCACTTT.

This chain connects TRBV7-2 to TRBJ1-6; TRBD1 is a possible D gene (5 bases). This CDR3 is 18 amino acids long. CDR1 and CDR2 (germline): SGHTA, FQGNSA. V lost 5 bases and J 8 bases, leaving 25 bases between the germline ends. The CDR3 region is CASSPRGGSFQFYSPLHF. The DNA for the CDR3 is TGTGCCAGCAGCCCCCGGGGGGGTAGCTTTCAATTTTATTCACCCCTCCACTTT.

In this sample, this clone turned up once. The chain employs TRBV19 and TRBJ1-2; weak D call: TRBD1 (5 bases). CDR1 is LNHDA and CDR2 is SQIVND in the germline V gene (reference sequence). The CDR3 totals 15 residues. V was shortened by 5 bases and J by 3 bases, with 16 bases between the two germline ends. The CDR3 DNA sequence: TGTGCCAGTAGTGGCGGGACTTTAGGGGACTATGGCTACACCTTC. Translated, it gives CASSGGTLGDYGYTF.

The chain couples TRBV2 to TRBJ1-5; D is uncertain. CDR3 size: 13 residues. From germline, CDR1 is SNHLY and CDR2 FYNNEI. V gave up 7 bases and J gave up 6 bases, with 13 bases separating them. The CDR3 spells CASTTRGGQPQHF. In DNA, the CDR3 is TGTGCCAGCACCACCCGCGGCGGTCAGCCCCAGCATTTT.

The chain couples TRBV5-1 to TRBJ1-5; D is undetermined. Germline V gene sequence: CDR1 SGHRS, CDR2 YFSETQ. CDR3 length: 13 residues. V dropped 4 bases and J dropped 7 bases, with 12 bases sitting between them. CDR3 in amino acids: CASSLSPSQPQHF. The CDR3 DNA reads as TGCGCCAGCAGCCTAAGCCCGTCCCAGCCCCAGCATTTT.

The chain links TRBV3-1 (or the pseudogene TRBV3-2) to TRBJ1-2; possibly TRBD1 for D (5 bases). Trimming took off 1 base at V and 8 bases at J, with 14 bases between the two ends. The CDR3 runs to 14 residues. Per the germline V gene, CDR1 is LGHDT and CDR2 is YNNKEL (reference sequence). CDR3 coding DNA: TGTGCCAGCAGCCAAGGGGGCTTTACGAGGGGCTACACCTTC. Residues: CASSQGGFTRGYTF.